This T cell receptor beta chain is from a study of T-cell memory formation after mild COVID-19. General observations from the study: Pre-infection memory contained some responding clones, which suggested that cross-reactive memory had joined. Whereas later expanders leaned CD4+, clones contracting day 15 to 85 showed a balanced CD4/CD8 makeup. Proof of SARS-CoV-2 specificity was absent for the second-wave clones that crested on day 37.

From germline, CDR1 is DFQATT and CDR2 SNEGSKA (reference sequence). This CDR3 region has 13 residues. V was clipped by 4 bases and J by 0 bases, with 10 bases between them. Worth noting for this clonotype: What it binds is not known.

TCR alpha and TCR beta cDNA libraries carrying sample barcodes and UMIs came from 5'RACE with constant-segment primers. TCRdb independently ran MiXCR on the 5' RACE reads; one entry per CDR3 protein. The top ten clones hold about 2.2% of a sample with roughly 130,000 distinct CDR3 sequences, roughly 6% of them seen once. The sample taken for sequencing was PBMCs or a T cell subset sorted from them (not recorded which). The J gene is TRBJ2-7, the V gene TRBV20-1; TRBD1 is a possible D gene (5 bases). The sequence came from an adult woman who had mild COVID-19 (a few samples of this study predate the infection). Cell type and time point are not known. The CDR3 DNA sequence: TGCAGTGCTAAGGGGTGGAGCTCCTACGAGCAGTACTTC. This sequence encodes CSAKGWSSYEQYF.